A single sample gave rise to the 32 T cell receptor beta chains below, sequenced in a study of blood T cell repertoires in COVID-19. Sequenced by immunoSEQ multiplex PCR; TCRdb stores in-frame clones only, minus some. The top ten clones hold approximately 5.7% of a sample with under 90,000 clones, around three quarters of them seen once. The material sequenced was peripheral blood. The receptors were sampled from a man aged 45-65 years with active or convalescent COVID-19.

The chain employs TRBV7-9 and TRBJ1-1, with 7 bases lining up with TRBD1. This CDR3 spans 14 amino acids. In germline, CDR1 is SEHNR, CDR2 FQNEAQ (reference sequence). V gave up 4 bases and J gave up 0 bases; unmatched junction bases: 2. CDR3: CASSWDRLNTEAFF. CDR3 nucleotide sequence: TGTGCCAGCAGCTGGGACAGACTGAACACTGAAGCTTTCTTT.

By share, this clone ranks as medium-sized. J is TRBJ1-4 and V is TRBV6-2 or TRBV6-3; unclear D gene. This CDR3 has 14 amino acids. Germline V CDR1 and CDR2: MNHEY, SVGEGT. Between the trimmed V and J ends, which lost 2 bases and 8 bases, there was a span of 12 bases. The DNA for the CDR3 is TGTGCCAGCAGTTACCCTGACGGGGAAGAAAAACTGTTTTTT. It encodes CASSYPDGEEKLFF.

Here the CDR3 reads CASRIDPLNTEAFF. CDR3 DNA sequence: TGTGCCAGCAGAATAGATCCGCTGAACACTGAAGCTTTCTTT. The chain uses TRBV7-2 and TRBJ1-1, with unresolved D. Germline CDR1 is SGHTA and CDR2 is FQGNSA. There are 14 residues in the CDR3. Trimming shortened V by 6 bases and J by 0 bases, and 11 bases separated the two germline ends.

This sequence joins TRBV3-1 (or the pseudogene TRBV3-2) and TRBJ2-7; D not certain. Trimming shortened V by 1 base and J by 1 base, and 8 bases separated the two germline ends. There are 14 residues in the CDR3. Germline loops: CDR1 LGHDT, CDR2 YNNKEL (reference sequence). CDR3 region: CASSQGDSSYEQYF. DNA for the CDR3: TGTGCCAGCAGCCAAGGAGACTCGTCCTACGAGCAGTACTTC.

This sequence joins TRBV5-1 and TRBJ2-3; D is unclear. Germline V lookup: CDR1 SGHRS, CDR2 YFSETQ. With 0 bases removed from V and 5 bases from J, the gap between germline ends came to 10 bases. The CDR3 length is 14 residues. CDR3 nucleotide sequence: TGCGCCAGCAGCTTGGCGAGGCCTCGAGATACGCAGTATTTT. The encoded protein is CASSLARPRDTQYF.

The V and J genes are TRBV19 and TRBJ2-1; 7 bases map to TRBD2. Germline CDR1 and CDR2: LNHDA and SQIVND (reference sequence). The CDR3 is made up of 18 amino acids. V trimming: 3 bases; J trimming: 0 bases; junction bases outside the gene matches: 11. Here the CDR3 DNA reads TGTGCCAGTAGTATGGGGGGGGTAGCGCAAAGCTCCTACAATGAGCAGTTCTTC. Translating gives CASSMGGVAQSSYNEQFF.

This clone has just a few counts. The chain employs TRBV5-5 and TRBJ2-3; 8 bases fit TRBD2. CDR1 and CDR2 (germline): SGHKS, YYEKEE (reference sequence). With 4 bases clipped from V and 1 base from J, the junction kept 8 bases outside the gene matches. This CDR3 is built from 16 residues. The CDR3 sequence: CASSPPAGGGTDTQYF. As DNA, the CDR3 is TGTGCCAGCAGCCCCCCGGCCGGGGGGGGCACAGATACGCAGTATTTT.

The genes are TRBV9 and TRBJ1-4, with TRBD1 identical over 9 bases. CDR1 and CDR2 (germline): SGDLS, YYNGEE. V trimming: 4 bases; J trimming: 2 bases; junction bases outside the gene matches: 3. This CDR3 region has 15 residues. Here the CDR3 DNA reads TGTGCCAGCAGCCCTACAGGGGGCACTAATGAAAAACTGTTTTTT. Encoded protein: CASSPTGGTNEKLFF.

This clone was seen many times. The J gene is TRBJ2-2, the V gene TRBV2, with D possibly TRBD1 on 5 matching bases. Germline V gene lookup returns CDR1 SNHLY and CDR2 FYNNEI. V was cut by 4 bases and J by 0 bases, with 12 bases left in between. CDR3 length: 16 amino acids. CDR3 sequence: CASSATRVSNTGELFF. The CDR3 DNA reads TGTGCCAGCAGTGCCACCAGGGTTTCGAACACCGGGGAGCTGTTTTTT.

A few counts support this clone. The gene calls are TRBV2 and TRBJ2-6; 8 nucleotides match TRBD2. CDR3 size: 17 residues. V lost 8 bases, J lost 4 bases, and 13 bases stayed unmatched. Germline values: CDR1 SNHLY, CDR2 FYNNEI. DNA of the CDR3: TGTGCCAGCCGAGTTACCGGGGGGGCTGGAGGGGCCAACGTCCTGACTTTC. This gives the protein CASRVTGGAGGANVLTF.

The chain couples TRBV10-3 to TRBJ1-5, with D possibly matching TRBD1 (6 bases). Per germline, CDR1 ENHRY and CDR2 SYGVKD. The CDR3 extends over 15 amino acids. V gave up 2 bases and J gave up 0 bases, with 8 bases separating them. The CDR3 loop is CAISEGGISNQPQHF. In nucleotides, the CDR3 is TGTGCCATCAGTGAGGGGGGCATTAGCAATCAGCCCCAGCATTTT.

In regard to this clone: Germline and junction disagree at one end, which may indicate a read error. CDR3 nucleotides: TGTGCCAGCAGTCTCCCCTCGGGACTAGCGGGGGGGCTAGTACATTTT. Protein sequence: CASSLPSGLAGGLVHF. The rearrangement links TRBV6-6 to TRBJ2-3; TRBD2 matches 16 bases. There are 16 residues in the CDR3. Germline V lookup: CDR1 MNHNY, CDR2 SVGAGI (reference sequence).

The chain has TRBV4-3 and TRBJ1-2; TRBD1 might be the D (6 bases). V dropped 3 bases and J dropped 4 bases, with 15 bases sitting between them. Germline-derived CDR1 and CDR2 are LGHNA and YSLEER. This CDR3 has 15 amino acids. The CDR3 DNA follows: TGCGCCAGCAGCCAGGACAGACTGGGAAGCTATGGCTACACCTTC. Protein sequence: CASSQDRLGSYGYTF.

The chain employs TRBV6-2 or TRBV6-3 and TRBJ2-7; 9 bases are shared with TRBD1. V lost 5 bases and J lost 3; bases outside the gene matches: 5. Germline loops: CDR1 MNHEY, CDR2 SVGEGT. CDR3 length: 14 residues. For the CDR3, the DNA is TGTGCCAGCAGTCCGCGGACAGGGGACTACGAGCAGTACTTC. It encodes CASSPRTGDYEQYF.

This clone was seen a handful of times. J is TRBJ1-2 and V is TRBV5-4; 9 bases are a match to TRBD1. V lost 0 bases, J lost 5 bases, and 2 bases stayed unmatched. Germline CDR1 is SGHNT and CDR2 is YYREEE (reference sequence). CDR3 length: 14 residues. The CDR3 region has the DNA TGTGCCAGCAGCTTGGGGACAGGGGAATATGGCTACACCTTC. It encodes CASSLGTGEYGYTF. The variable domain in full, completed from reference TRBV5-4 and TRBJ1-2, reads ETGVTQSPTHLIKTRGQQVTLRCSSQSGHNTVSWYQQALGQGPQFIFQYYREEENGRGNFPPRFSGLQFPNYSSELNVNALELDDSALYLCASSLGTGEYGYTFGSGTRLTVV.

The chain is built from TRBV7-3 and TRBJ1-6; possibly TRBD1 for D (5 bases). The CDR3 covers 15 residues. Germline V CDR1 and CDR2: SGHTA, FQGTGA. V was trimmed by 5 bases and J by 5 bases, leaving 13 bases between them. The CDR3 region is CASSVTSGDNSPLHF. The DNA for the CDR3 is TGTGCCAGCAGCGTCACGTCGGGGGATAATTCACCCCTCCACTTT.

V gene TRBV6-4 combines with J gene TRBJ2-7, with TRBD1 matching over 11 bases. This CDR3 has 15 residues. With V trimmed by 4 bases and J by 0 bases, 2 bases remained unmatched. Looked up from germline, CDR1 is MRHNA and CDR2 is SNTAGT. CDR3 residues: CASSGDRGSSYEQYF. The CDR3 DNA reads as TGTGCCAGCAGTGGGGACAGGGGGAGCTCCTACGAGCAGTACTTC.

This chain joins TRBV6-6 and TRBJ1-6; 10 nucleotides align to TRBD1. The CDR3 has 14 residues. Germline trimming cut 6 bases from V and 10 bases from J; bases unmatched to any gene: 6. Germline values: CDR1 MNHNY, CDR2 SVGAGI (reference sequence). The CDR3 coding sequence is TGTGCCAGCAGGATCGGGACAGGGGAGTCACCCCTCCACTTT. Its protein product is CASRIGTGESPLHF.

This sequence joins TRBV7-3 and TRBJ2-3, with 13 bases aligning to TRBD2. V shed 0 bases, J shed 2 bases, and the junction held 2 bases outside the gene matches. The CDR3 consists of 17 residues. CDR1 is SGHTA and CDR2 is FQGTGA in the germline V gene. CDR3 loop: CASSLTGLAGLTDTQYF. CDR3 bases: TGTGCCAGCAGCTTAACGGGACTAGCGGGGCTCACAGATACGCAGTATTTT.

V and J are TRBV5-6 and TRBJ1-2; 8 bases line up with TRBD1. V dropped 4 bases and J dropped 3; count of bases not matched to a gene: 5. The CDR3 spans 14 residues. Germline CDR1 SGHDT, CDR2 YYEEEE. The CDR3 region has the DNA TGTGCCAGCAGCGGTATGACAGGGGACTATGGCTACACCTTC. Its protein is CASSGMTGDYGYTF.

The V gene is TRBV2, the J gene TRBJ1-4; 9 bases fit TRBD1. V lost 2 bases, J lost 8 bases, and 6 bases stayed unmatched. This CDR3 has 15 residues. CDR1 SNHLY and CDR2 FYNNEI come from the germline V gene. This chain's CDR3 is CASSEMGTGSEKLFF. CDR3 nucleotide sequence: TGTGCCAGCAGTGAAATGGGGACAGGGAGCGAAAAACTGTTTTTT.

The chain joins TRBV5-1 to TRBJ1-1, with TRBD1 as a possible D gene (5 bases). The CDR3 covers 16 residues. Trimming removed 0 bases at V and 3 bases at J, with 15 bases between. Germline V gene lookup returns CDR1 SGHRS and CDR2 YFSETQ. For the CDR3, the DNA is TGCGCCAGCAGCTTGGACCCCAGGGACTGGGACACTGAAGCTTTCTTT. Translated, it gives CASSLDPRDWDTEAFF.

In DNA, the CDR3 is TGTGCCAGCACCCCCGGGAGCCACACTGAAGCTTTCTTT. It translates to CASTPGSHTEAFF. This chain links TRBV7-2 with TRBJ1-1; D is undetermined. This CDR3 comprises 13 residues. V was clipped by 7 bases and J by 3 bases, with 12 bases between them. Germline values: CDR1 SGHTA, CDR2 FQGNSA.

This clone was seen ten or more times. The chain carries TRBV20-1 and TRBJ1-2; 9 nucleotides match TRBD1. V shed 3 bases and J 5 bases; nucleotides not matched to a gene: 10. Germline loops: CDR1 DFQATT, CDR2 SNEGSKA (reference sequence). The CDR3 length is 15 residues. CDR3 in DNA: TGCAGTGCTAGTGAGGGACAGGGTGTTTTTTATGGCTACACCTTC. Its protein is CSASEGQGVFYGYTF.

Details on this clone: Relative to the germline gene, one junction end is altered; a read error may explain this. CDR3 sequence: CASSQGSAYNGQFF. The CDR3 coding sequence is TGCGCCAGCAGCCAGGGGAGCGCCTACAATGGGCAGTTCTTC. This chain links TRBV5-1 with TRBJ2-1; a weak D match, TRBD1 (6 bases). This CDR3 is 14 amino acids long. Germline values: CDR1 SGHRS, CDR2 YFSETQ.

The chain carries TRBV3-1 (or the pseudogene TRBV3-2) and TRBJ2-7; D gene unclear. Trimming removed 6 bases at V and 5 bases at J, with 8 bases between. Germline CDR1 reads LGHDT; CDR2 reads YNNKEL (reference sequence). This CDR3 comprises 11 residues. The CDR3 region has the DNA TGTGCCAGCAGACGAGAGGACGAGCAGTACTTC. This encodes CASRREDEQYF.

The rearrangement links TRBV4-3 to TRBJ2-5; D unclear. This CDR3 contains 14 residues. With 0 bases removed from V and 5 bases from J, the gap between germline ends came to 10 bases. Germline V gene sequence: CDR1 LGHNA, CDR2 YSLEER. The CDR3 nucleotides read TGCGCCAGCAGCCAAGAGATCGTGAGGGAGACCCAGTACTTC. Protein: CASSQEIVRETQYF.

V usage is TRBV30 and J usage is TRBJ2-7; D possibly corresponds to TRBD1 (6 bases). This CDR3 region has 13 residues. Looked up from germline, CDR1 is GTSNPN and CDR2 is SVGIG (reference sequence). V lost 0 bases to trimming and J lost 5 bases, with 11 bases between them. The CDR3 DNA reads TGTGCCTGGAGTGTAGTACAGGGCCACGAGCAGTACTTC. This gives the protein CAWSVVQGHEQYF.

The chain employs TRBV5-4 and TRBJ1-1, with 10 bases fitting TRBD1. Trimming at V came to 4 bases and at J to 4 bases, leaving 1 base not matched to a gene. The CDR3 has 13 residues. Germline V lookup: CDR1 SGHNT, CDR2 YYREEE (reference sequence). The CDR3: CASSRDRGTEAFF. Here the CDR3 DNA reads TGTGCCAGCAGCCGGGACAGGGGCACTGAAGCTTTCTTT. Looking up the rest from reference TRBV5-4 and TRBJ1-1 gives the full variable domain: ETGVTQSPTHLIKTRGQQVTLRCSSQSGHNTVSWYQQALGQGPQFIFQYYREEENGRGNFPPRFSGLQFPNYSSELNVNALELDDSALYLCASSRDRGTEAFFGQGTRLTVV.

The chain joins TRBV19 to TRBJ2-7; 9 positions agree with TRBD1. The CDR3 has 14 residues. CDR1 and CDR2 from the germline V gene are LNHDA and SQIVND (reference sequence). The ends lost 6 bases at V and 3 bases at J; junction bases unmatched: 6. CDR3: CASSLDRGVYEQYF. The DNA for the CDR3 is TGTGCCAGTAGCCTGGACAGGGGAGTCTACGAGCAGTACTTC.

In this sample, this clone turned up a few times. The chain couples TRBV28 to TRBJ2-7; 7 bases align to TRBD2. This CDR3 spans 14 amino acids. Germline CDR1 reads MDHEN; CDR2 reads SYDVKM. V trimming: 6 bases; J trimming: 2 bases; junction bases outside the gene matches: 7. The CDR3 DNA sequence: TGTGCCAGCAGCACCTCGGGGGGTGCCTACGAGCAGTACTTC. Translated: CASSTSGGAYEQYF.

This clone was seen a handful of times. CDR3 sequence (DNA): TGTGCCAGCAGTCCTAGGATCCTAAGTGCAACTAATGAAAAACTGTTTTTT. This translates into CASSPRILSATNEKLFF. The V gene is TRBV27, the J gene TRBJ1-4; D remains unclear. The V gene lost 5 bases and the J gene lost 0 bases, with 16 bases spanning the gap. CDR3 length equals 17 residues. CDR1 and CDR2 (germline): MNHEY, SMNVEV (reference sequence).